One T cell receptor beta chain is described in this entry. This CDR3 has 13 residues. Germline values: CDR1 MDHEN, CDR2 SYDVKM. Trimming left V 6 bases short and J 4 bases short, with 13 bases between. The record originates from a study of T-cell reconstitution after alpha-beta-depleted transplantation in children. A TCRbeta library incorporating unique molecular identifiers was prepared. TCRdb re-analysed the PCR reads in MiXCR, keeping a single row per CDR3 protein. The table lists about 500,000 distinct CDR3 sequences, about 31% of them singletons. Sequences were derived from PBMCs from the stem cell graft donor, sampled from the stem cell graft. The receptor was derived from a human donor who donated a stem cell graft to a child with aplastic anemia. The chain links TRBV28 to TRBJ2-7; D not resolved. The CDR3 DNA follows: TGTGCCAGCAGCCCTGGAAATGAGTACGAGCAGTACTTC. This encodes CASSPGNEYEQYF.